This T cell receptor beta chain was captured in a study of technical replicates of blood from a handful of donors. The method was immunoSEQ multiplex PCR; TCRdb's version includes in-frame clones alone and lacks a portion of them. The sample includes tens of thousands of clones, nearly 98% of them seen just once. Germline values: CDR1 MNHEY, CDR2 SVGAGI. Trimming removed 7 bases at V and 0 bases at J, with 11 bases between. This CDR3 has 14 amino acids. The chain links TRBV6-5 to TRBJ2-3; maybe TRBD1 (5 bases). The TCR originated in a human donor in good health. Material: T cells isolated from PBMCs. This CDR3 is CASKNRPSTDTQYF. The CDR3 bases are TGTGCCAGCAAGAACAGGCCTAGCACAGATACGCAGTATTTT.